This T cell receptor (beta chain) comes out of a study of blood T cell repertoires in COVID-19. Across the study: The origin of the acute and convalescent COVID-19 samples was the United States, Italy and Spain.

CDR3 length equals 16 residues. Germline CDR1 SGHRS, CDR2 YFSETQ. With V trimmed by 0 bases and J by 5 bases, 8 bases remained unmatched. This clone was recorded once. Only in-frame clones appear in the TCRdb table, and some are missing; sequencing was by immunoSEQ multiplex PCR. The data hold 250,000 to 300,000 clones, with approximately 90% observed a single time. J is TRBJ2-1 and V is TRBV5-1; 7 positions agree with TRBD1. This receptor was identified in a young woman with active or convalescent COVID-19. The specimen sequenced was peripheral blood. The CDR3, as DNA: TGCGCCAGCAGCTTGGCCGAAGGGGACAGCAACAATGAGCAGTTCTTC. This codes for CASSLAEGDSNNEQFF.